This T cell receptor beta chain was sequenced in a study of CXCR3-negative and CXCR3-positive naive CD8 T cells. General observations from the study: Comparison of naive subsets found surface CD5 to be comparable, and TCR strength was inferred on the basis of TRB CDR3 properties. Higher TRB CDR3 hydrophobicity marked CXCR3-positive naive cells relative to CXCR3-negative naive cells. Cryopreserved PBMCs had partly decreased CXCR3 expression; fresh PBMCs were used in most assays. Naive CXCR3-negative and CXCR3-positive cells had similar TRBV-TRBJ usage; memory differed.

CDR3 size: 15 residues. Germline CDR1 and CDR2: MNHEY and SVGAGI. UMI-labeled TRB cDNA libraries were prepared by 5' RACE. Reprocessing the 5' RACE reads, TCRdb reports a single entry for every CDR3 protein and omits DNA. The clone table shows 85,000 to 130,000 distinct CDR3 sequences, with the ten largest holding approximately 0.38%. CD45RO-CCR7+CD27+CD95- expression identified naive CD8+ T cells. A note on this clonotype: What it recognizes is unknown.

This rearrangement joins TRBV6-5 to TRBJ2-2; lacking DNA, the TRBD1 call made by TCRdb goes unchecked. The sequencing input was naive CXCR3+ CD8+ T cells from blood. Subset given: CD45RO-CCR7+CD27+CD95- naive CD8+ T cells expressing CXCR3 (TNR3+). This receptor was obtained from a human donor in good health. Some clones in this sample may be carry-over from other donors' samples. CDR3 loop: CASSYGTTYTGELFF.